This TCR beta chain was sequenced for a study of blood T cell repertoires in COVID-19. Across the study: Some COVID-19 samples were acute and others convalescent; all came from the United States, Italy and Spain. In each case, the material was cDNA or gDNA derived from T cells, B-cell-depleted T cells, or PBMCs.

J was trimmed by 2 bases and V by 4 bases; bases with no gene match: 12. The CDR3 spans 18 residues. Germline CDR1 PRHDT, CDR2 FYEKMQ (reference sequence). In the original analysis: Amplification from reference gene primers served as the basis for estimated nucleated cell counts. Profiling relied on immunoSEQ multiplex PCR, and the TCRdb table lists in-frame clones only, not all of them. Clone size and V and J calls were adopted from that table, with D and trimming inferred from the DNA. The sample records around 7,000 clones, more than 80% being singletons. This clone was observed once. The chain combines TRBV13 with TRBJ2-3; 10 nucleotides agree with TRBD2. The sequenced sample consisted of peripheral blood. The origin of this receptor is a human donor with active COVID-19. The donor label of this sample is uncertain. The CDR3 coding sequence is TGTGCCAGCAGCTCAGGGGGGCTAGCGGGGGACCTCACAGATACGCAGTATTTT. Translating gives CASSSGGLAGDLTDTQYF.